The 5 T cell receptor beta chains presented below share a single source sample, sequenced in a study of blood T cell repertoires in COVID-19 (dated by TCRdb to the early 2020s). The library was built by means of the immunoSEQ multiplex PCR assay. TCRdb took this table from immuneACCESS and kept in-frame rearrangements with V and J called. Such tables lack part of the clones; where checked against another copy, unresolved V genes explain under half of the gap, and the rest is unexplained. This sample comprises more than 300,000 clones, about 90% of them detected only once. Of the sample, less than 9.5% is held by the ten largest clones. What was sequenced was PBMCs or T cells enriched from blood (not recorded which). All receptors derive from a woman younger than 45 who had recovered from COVID-19.

The chain combines TRBV19 with TRBJ1-2, with a possible D match to TRBD1 (5 bases). The CDR3 runs 12 residues. CDR1 and CDR2 from the germline V gene are LNHDA and SQIVND (reference sequence). V lost 3 bases, J lost 6 bases, and 8 bases lay in between. CDR3 sequence reads: CASSIAGDGYTF. As DNA, the CDR3 is TGTGCCAGTAGTATCGCGGGGGATGGCTACACCTTC.

The V gene is TRBV6-2 or TRBV6-3, the J gene TRBJ1-5; D perhaps matches TRBD1 (6 bases). Germline V gives CDR1 MNHEY, CDR2 SVGEGT. CDR3 length: 15 residues. Trimming stripped 0 bases from V and 3 bases from J, with 9 bases between. The CDR3 nucleotides read TGTGCCAGCAGTTACTCGTCAGGGGACAATCAGCCCCAGCATTTT. Its translation is CASSYSSGDNQPQHF.

The chain employs TRBV30 and TRBJ2-3; 12 bases agree with TRBD2. Germline-derived CDR1 and CDR2 are GTSNPN and SVGIG (reference sequence). There are 14 residues in the CDR3. V lost 5 bases and J lost 6; bases outside the gene matches: 6. CDR3 bases: TGTGCCTGGGCAACCGGGACTAGCGGGGATACGCAGTATTTT. It specifies CAWATGTSGDTQYF.

The chain uses TRBV7-9 and TRBJ1-4, with unresolved D. Trimming stripped 1 base from V and 0 bases from J, with 9 bases between. The germline V gene has CDR1 SEHNR and CDR2 FQNEAQ (reference sequence). The CDR3 is made up of 16 amino acids. CDR3 sequence reads: CASSLVGGATNEKLFF. CDR3 in DNA: TGTGCCAGCAGCTTAGTGGGTGGAGCAACTAATGAAAAACTGTTTTTT.

V gene TRBV5-1 combines with J gene TRBJ2-1; 8 nucleotides agree with TRBD2. Trimming took 5 bases from V and 2 from J; bases not matched to a gene: 9. The CDR3 contains 16 residues. Per the germline V gene, CDR1 is SGHRS and CDR2 is YFSETQ. The CDR3 protein is CASSGEGGRPYNEQFF. The CDR3 DNA reads TGCGCCAGCAGTGGTGAGGGCGGGAGGCCCTACAATGAGCAGTTCTTC.